The sequence of this T cell receptor beta chain was determined in a study of radiation and T cells in renal cell carcinoma. With respect to this clone: Its antigen remains unidentified. Other DNA sequences in the sample encode the same CDR3.

The assay was immunoSEQ multiplex PCR, and TCRdb's table has in-frame clones only and misses some. The sample carries about 170,000 clones, around 90% recorded once. Time point defined: blood 4 weeks post-SBRT, at nephrectomy. Treatment reported: 15 Gy SBRT to primary tumor, nephrectomy 4 weeks later. Findings and limits, study-wide: Top tumor clonotypes rose in blood 2 weeks post-radiation, then contracted.

Trimming at V came to 6 bases and at J to 3 bases, leaving 4 bases not matched to a gene. The CDR3 covers 13 residues. From germline, CDR1 is KGHSH and CDR2 LQKENI. This sequence was found in a woman aged 45-65 years with renal cell carcinoma. The source was blood, collected from a patient whose treatment included radiotherapy and nephrectomy. V is TRBV18 and J is TRBJ1-2; TRBD1 matches at 7 bases. CDR3 sequence reads: CASSPGQDYGYTF. DNA of the CDR3: TGTGCCAGCTCCCCCGGACAGGACTATGGCTACACCTTC.